These 20 T cell receptor beta chains share one sample of origin, sequenced in a study of response to subunit inactivated influenza vaccine. MiXCR was run by TCRdb on the RT-PCR reads, yielding one entry per CDR3 protein. The table lists approximately 300,000 distinct CDR3 sequences, 20% to 25% of them singletons. The material was PBMCs from blood, obtained less than 22 months after vaccination. Receptors originate from a man between 50 and 69 years old who received an inactivated influenza vaccine.

This clonotype was picked up a small number of times. The chain links TRBV18 to TRBJ1-5; D is possibly TRBD1 (6 bases). Germline CDR1 and CDR2: KGHSH and LQKENI. Trimming stripped 3 bases from V and 4 bases from J, with 13 bases between. This CDR3 spans 15 amino acids. The CDR3 coding sequence is TGTGCCAGCTCACCTCAAAGAGGGACAAATCAGCCCCAGCATTTT. Its translation: CASSPQRGTNQPQHF. The full variable domain, with the rest looked up from reference TRBV18 and TRBJ1-5, is NAGVMQNPRHLVRRRGQEARLRCSPMKGHSHVYWYRQLPEEGLKFMVYLQKENIIDESGMPKERFSAEFPKEGPSILRIQQVVRGDSAAYFCASSPQRGTNQPQHFGDGTRLSIL.

This clonotype has more than one count but fewer than ten. The chain joins TRBV2 to TRBJ1-4, with no clear D. The V gene lost 3 bases and the J gene lost 5 bases, with 13 bases spanning the gap. In germline, CDR1 is SNHLY, CDR2 FYNNEI. CDR3 length equals 15 residues. In nucleotides, the CDR3 is TGTGCCAGCAGTGACAGCACAACCGGGAATGAAAAACTGTTTTTT. Protein: CASSDSTTGNEKLFF.

The table lists this clonotype with a few counts. The CDR3 region has the DNA TGTGCCAGCAGCCAATCTAGCGGGGGAGAGACCCAGTACTTC. Its translation is CASSQSSGGETQYF. The chain is built from TRBV4-2 and TRBJ2-5, with 10 bases matching TRBD2. CDR1 LGHNA and CDR2 YNFKEQ come from the germline V gene. V was clipped by 2 bases and J by 4 bases; unmatched bases: 1. The CDR3 covers 14 residues.

This clonotype appeared many times. The rearrangement joins TRBV29-1 to TRBJ1-2; 7 bases map to TRBD1. Germline CDR1 reads SQVTM; CDR2 reads ANQGSEA. The CDR3 contains 14 residues. J lost 4 bases, V lost 6 bases, and 11 bases had no gene match. CDR3 nucleotide sequence: TGCAGCGTCAAACTGCAGGGGGGGTTCTATGGCTACACCTTC. This codes for CSVKLQGGFYGYTF. Combining the CDR3 with reference TRBV29-1 and TRBJ1-2 gives the whole variable domain SAVISQKPSRDICQRGTSLTIQCQVDSQVTMMFWYRQQPGQSLTLIATANQGSEATYESGFVIDKFPISRPNLTFSTLTVSNMSPEDSSIYLCSVKLQGGFYGYTFGSGTRLTVV.

This clonotype occurred many times. The chain recombines TRBV7-2 with TRBJ2-3, with TRBD1 as a possible D gene (5 bases). CDR3 size: 13 residues. Germline V gives CDR1 SGHTA, CDR2 FQGNSA. V was shortened by 4 bases and J by 7 bases, with 12 bases between the two germline ends. CDR3 DNA: TGTGCCAGCAGCTCAAGCAGGGTGAATACGCAGTATTTT. Translating gives CASSSSRVNTQYF.

The V gene is TRBV20-1, the J gene TRBJ2-7; 7 positions agree with TRBD1. CDR1 and CDR2 (germline): DFQATT, SNEGSKA (reference sequence). This CDR3 spans 14 amino acids. Trimming at V came to 2 bases and at J to 3 bases, leaving 7 bases not matched to a gene. The CDR3 spells CSARMGRQGYEQYF. The CDR3 nucleotides read TGCAGTGCTAGAATGGGGAGACAGGGCTACGAGCAGTACTTC.

This clonotype has a count of ten or more. The chain recombines TRBV11-2 with TRBJ2-1; D possibly corresponds to TRBD2 (6 bases). The CDR3 loop spans 15 amino acids. V was shortened by 2 bases and J by 2 bases, with 10 bases between the two germline ends. Germline V gives CDR1 SGHAT, CDR2 FQNNGV. The CDR3 sequence is CASSLSGGPYNEQFF. DNA of the CDR3: TGTGCCAGCAGCTTATCCGGGGGACCCTACAATGAGCAGTTCTTC. Drawing the rest from reference TRBV11-2 and TRBJ2-1, the complete variable domain is EAGVAQSPRYKIIEKRQSVAFWCNPISGHATLYWYQQILGQGPKLLIQFQNNGVVDDSQLPKDRFSAERLKGVDSTLKIQPAKLEDSAVYLCASSLSGGPYNEQFFGPGTRLTVL.

The chain uses TRBV3-1 and TRBJ1-5, with D possibly matching TRBD1 (6 bases). The germline V gene encodes CDR1 LGHDT and CDR2 YNNKEL (reference sequence). The CDR3 runs to 16 residues. V was trimmed by 2 bases and J by 3 bases, leaving 14 bases between them. DNA of the CDR3: TGTGCCAGCAGCCAACGAGGGGGGATTGTCAATCAGCCCCAGCATTTT. It is translated as CASSQRGGIVNQPQHF.

This sequence joins TRBV20-1 and TRBJ2-1; no firm D call. Deletions cut 0 bases from V and 7 bases from J, with 25 bases between. This CDR3 is 18 amino acids long. Looked up from germline, CDR1 is DFQATT and CDR2 is SNEGSKA (reference sequence). CDR3 sequence reads: CSARDRRTWVLSSNEQFF. In DNA, the CDR3 is TGCAGTGCTAGAGATCGGAGAACGTGGGTTCTTTCTTCAAATGAGCAGTTCTTC.

This chain links TRBV29-1 with TRBJ1-3; D gene unclear. The CDR3 sequence is 13 residues long. Trimming shortened V by 1 base and J by 2 bases, and 6 bases separated the two germline ends. Germline V lookup: CDR1 SQVTM, CDR2 ANQGSEA. CDR3 bases: TGCAGCGTTGAAGTTACGGCTGGAAACACCATATATTTT. Amino acid sequence: CSVEVTAGNTIYF. Drawing the rest from reference TRBV29-1 and TRBJ1-3, the complete variable domain is SAVISQKPSRDICQRGTSLTIQCQVDSQVTMMFWYRQQPGQSLTLIATANQGSEATYESGFVIDKFPISRPNLTFSTLTVSNMSPEDSSIYLCSVEVTAGNTIYFGEGSWLTVV.

This clonotype showed up just once. The chain is built from TRBV20-1 and TRBJ1-4; D not certain. Per germline, CDR1 DFQATT and CDR2 SNEGSKA (reference sequence). Between the trimmed V and J ends, which lost 3 bases and 4 bases, there was a span of 9 bases. The CDR3 sequence is 13 residues long. CDR3 nucleotides: TGCAGTGCTAGGCGAGCGGGTAATGAAAAACTGTTTTTT. This translates into CSARRAGNEKLFF.

The chain has TRBV4-1 and TRBJ2-1; TRBD1 might be the D (6 bases). V lost 3 bases, J lost 7 bases, and 13 bases lay in between. The CDR3 spans 14 residues. Germline CDR1 MGHRA, CDR2 YSYEKL. Written as DNA, the CDR3 is TGCGCCAGCAGCCAGGGGGCCCCGGTGAATGAGCAGTTCTTC. This translates into CASSQGAPVNEQFF.

This CDR3 reads CASSYYSSQRETQYF. The DNA for the CDR3 is TGTGCCAGCAGTTACTACTCCAGCCAGAGGGAGACCCAGTACTTC. The chain employs TRBV6-2 or TRBV6-3 and TRBJ2-5; D not certain. The CDR3 is made up of 15 amino acids. Trimming left V 1 base short and J 5 bases short, with 14 bases between. Germline CDR1 reads MNHEY; CDR2 reads SVGEGT.

The chain combines TRBV12-3 or TRBV12-4 with TRBJ2-2, with 12 bases identical to TRBD2. The J segment lost 4 bases and the V segment lost 3 bases, leaving 0 bases of the junction unmatched. The CDR3 consists of 15 residues. Written as DNA, the CDR3 is TGTGCCAGCAGTTTGGGACTAGCGGGCACCGGGGAGCTGTTTTTT. It translates to CASSLGLAGTGELFF.

This rearrangement joins TRBV20-1 to TRBJ2-3; possible D gene TRBD1, 5 bases. Germline V gives CDR1 DFQATT, CDR2 SNEGSKA (reference sequence). The V end lost 6 bases, the J end lost 2 bases, and 6 bases lay between the germline ends. The CDR3 extends over 11 amino acids. The CDR3 spells CSAGVTDTQYF. CDR3 bases: TGCAGTGCAGGGGTCACAGATACGCAGTATTTT.

The rearrangement joins TRBV20-1 to TRBJ1-5; no reliable D call. The CDR3 has 15 residues. Germline CDR1 and CDR2: DFQATT and SNEGSKA (reference sequence). Trimming left V 3 bases short and J 0 bases short, with 12 bases between. DNA for the CDR3: TGCAGTGCTAGGAGGGCGGAATATAGCAATCAGCCCCAGCATTTT. Translating it yields CSARRAEYSNQPQHF.

The chain links TRBV25-1 to TRBJ1-2, with TRBD1 matching 7 bases. With V trimmed by 3 bases and J by 4 bases, 8 bases remained unmatched. The CDR3 is 15 residues long. Germline V lookup: CDR1 MGHDK, CDR2 SYGVNS. CDR3 in DNA: TGTGCCAGCAGTGATACCGACAGGGCCGGCTATGGCTACACCTTC. This translates into CASSDTDRAGYGYTF.

This clonotype appeared a few times. The chain carries TRBV5-6 and TRBJ2-3; tentatively, D is TRBD2 (6 bases). The V gene lost 4 bases and the J gene lost 0 bases, with 15 bases spanning the gap. This CDR3 contains 16 residues. CDR1 is SGHDT, CDR2 YYEEEE, per germline. CDR3 in amino acids: CASSPGLKTSTDTQYF. CDR3 DNA sequence: TGTGCCAGCAGCCCCGGACTAAAAACTAGCACAGATACGCAGTATTTT.

The chain has TRBV6-2 or TRBV6-3 and TRBJ2-7; TRBD2 matches at 9 bases. This CDR3 comprises 14 residues. The V gene end was trimmed by 5 bases and the J gene end by 3 bases; junction bases not matched to a gene: 5. Germline V gene sequence: CDR1 MNHEY, CDR2 SVGEGT. CDR3 in DNA: TGTGCCAGCAGTCAGGGACTAGCTAACTACGAGCAGTACTTC. Its translation: CASSQGLANYEQYF.

CDR3 region: CASSLGTSGSLYNEQFF. For the CDR3, the DNA is TGTGCCAGCAGCTTGGGGACTAGCGGGAGTCTCTACAATGAGCAGTTCTTC. The rearrangement joins TRBV11-2 to TRBJ2-1; 14 nucleotides align to TRBD2. The CDR3 contains 17 residues. V trimming: 3 bases; J trimming: 3 bases; junction bases outside the gene matches: 4. From germline, CDR1 is SGHAT and CDR2 FQNNGV.